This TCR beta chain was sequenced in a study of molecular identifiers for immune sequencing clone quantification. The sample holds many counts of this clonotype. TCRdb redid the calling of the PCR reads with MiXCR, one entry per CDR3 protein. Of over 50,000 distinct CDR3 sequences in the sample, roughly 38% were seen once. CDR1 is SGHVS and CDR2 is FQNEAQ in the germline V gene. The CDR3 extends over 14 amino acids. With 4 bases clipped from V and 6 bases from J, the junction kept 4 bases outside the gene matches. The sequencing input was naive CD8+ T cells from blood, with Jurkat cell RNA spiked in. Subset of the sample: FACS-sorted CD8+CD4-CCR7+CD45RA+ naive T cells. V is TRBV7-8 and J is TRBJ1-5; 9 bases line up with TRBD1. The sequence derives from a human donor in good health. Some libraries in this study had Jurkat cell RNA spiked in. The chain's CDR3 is CASSSTGGGQPQHF. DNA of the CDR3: TGTGCCAGCAGCTCGACAGGGGGAGGTCAGCCCCAGCATTTT.